This TCR beta chain was sequenced in a study of blood T cell repertoires in COVID-19. Study information: The analysed material was cDNA or gDNA that came from T cells, B-cell-depleted T cells, or PBMCs.

Participants reported their clinical history, and cohort assignment relied on those reports. V was clipped by 6 bases and J by 5 bases, with 14 bases between them. The CDR3 totals 13 residues. Germline CDR1 is SNHLY and CDR2 is FYNNEI. Sequenced by immunoSEQ multiplex PCR; TCRdb stores in-frame clones only, minus some. Of a few hundred thousand clones listed, around 85% are singletons. The sample taken for sequencing was PBMCs or T cells enriched from blood (not recorded which). The J gene is TRBJ2-7, the V gene TRBV2; D possibly corresponds to TRBD2 (6 bases). The clonotype originates from a woman in her 30s who had recovered from COVID-19. This chain's CDR3 is CASRGGLGDEQYF. The CDR3 DNA reads as TGTGCCAGCAGGGGGGGACTCGGGGACGAGCAGTACTTC.